Below are 2 T cell receptor beta chains sequenced from a single sample in a study of T cell responses to AZD1222 COVID-19 vaccine. Profiling relied on immunoSEQ multiplex PCR, and the TCRdb table lists in-frame clones only, not all of them. The sample contains about 75,000 clones, roughly 88% of which appear only once. The specimen was peripheral blood, collected 28 days after the second dose of the MenACWY control vaccine. These receptors originate from an adult who received the MenACWY meningococcal vaccine as a control.

V and J are TRBV18 and TRBJ1-2; D is ambiguous. Per the germline V gene, CDR1 is KGHSH and CDR2 is LQKENI. The length of the CDR3 is 15 residues. V gave up 6 bases and J gave up 7 bases, with 21 bases separating them. The DNA of the CDR3 is TGTGCCAGCTCGCCCACATATGCTGAGCCCCTTGGCTACACCTTC. Residues: CASSPTYAEPLGYTF.

The rearrangement uses TRBV2 and TRBJ1-2; 11 bases line up with TRBD1. Germline-derived CDR1 and CDR2 are SNHLY and FYNNEI. The J segment lost 4 bases and the V segment lost 1 base, leaving 11 bases of the junction unmatched. This CDR3 comprises 18 residues. The CDR3 here is CASSEGRRTGGPIYGYTF. The CDR3 nucleotides are TGTGCCAGCAGTGAAGGGAGGCGGACAGGGGGCCCGATCTATGGCTACACCTTC.